This T cell receptor (beta chain) derives from a study of CD8 T cells in ankylosing spondylitis. Whole-study results and caveats: Disease-linked clones were found to be CD8+ and relatively rare in peripheral blood. Significant enrichment of disease-linked clones was reportedly seen in matched ankylosing spondylitis synovial fluid.

As for this clonotype: Its antigen is currently unknown.

Molecular-barcoded quantitative 5'-RACE produced these TCR beta libraries. TCRdb re-called the 5' RACE reads with MiXCR, one entry per CDR3 protein. The sample lists more than 150,000 distinct CDR3 sequences, around a sixth occurring once. This TCR was sampled from a male donor aged 5-30 years with ankylosing spondylitis or in good health (not recorded which). The sequenced sample was blood, either unsorted or a sorted T cell fraction (not recorded which).

This CDR3 reads CASSPLRGSYNEQFF. CDR3 nucleotide sequence: TGTGCCAGCAGCCCCCTTAGGGGCTCCTACAATGAGCAGTTCTTC. This rearrangement joins TRBV7-3 to TRBJ2-1; tentative D call: TRBD1 (5 bases). The ends were cut back, 5 bases at V and 0 bases at J, with 11 bases in the middle. CDR3 length equals 15 residues. From germline, CDR1 is SGHTA and CDR2 FQGTGA.